The 20 T cell receptor beta chains below were found in one sample sequenced in a study of tumor-infiltrating lymphocytes in primary liver carcinoma. TCR beta cDNA was made from approximately 540 ng total RNA with a constant-region primer. Generation of the TCR beta libraries relied on three nested multiplex PCR rounds using slightly modified ARM-PCR. Amplification in the first two PCR rounds was performed using TRBV1-TRBV30 forward primers and a C-beta reverse primer for approximately 10 cycles each. TCRdb called the multiplex PCR reads again in MiXCR, with one record for every CDR3 protein. The table includes roughly 190,000 distinct CDR3 sequences, 70% to 90% detected once. Scientists recovered RNA and DNA together from roughly 20-30 mg of unsorted bulk tissue. Sequencing was performed on tumor tissue from primary liver carcinoma. Receptors originate from a man aged 40-55 years with primary liver carcinoma and hepatitis B virus infection.

Of note for this clonotype: At one end the junction does not follow the germline gene, possibly because of a read error. The chain couples TRBV29-1 to TRBJ2-7, with 9 bases identical to TRBD1. CDR1 and CDR2 (germline): SQVTM, ANQGSEA. The CDR3 sequence is 14 residues long. The CDR3 loop reads CTVQVTGGESELYF. The CDR3 nucleotides are TGCACCGTACAAGTTACAGGGGGCGAGAGCGAGCTGTACTTC.

V and J are TRBV7-8 and TRBJ2-7; D is possibly TRBD2 (6 bases). The germline gives CDR1 SGHVS, CDR2 FQNEAQ. The CDR3 consists of 15 residues. CDR3 in amino acids: CLSSLARGRAYEQYF. CDR3 sequence (DNA): TGTCTCAGCAGCTTAGCGCGGGGCCGGGCCTACGAGCAGTACTTC.

V is TRBV6-1 and J is TRBJ2-6; 11 bases are shared with TRBD1. Germline-derived CDR1 and CDR2 are MNHNS and SASEGT. The CDR3 runs 16 residues. Losses at the gene ends were 11 bases for V and 3 bases for J; bases not matched to a gene: 9. The CDR3 loop reads CAGTGTGGIGANVLTF. The CDR3 region has the DNA TGTGCCGGTACCGGGACAGGGGGTATTGGGGCCAACGTCCTGACTTTC.

On this clonotype: One end of the junction does not line up with germline, which may come from a read error. The gene calls are TRBV12-3 or TRBV12-4 and TRBJ2-1, with 7 bases fitting TRBD1. The CDR3 is 15 residues long. CDR3 sequence reads: CDSRGLGQPYNEQFF. Written as DNA, the CDR3 is TGTGACAGTAGGGGGTTGGGACAGCCATACAACGAGCAGTTCTTC.

V is TRBV6-2 or TRBV6-3 and J is TRBJ2-7; D is unresolved. The J call may not be correct, given that the DNA end is closer to TRBJ2-1. CDR1 and CDR2 (germline): MNHEY, SVGEGT. The length of the CDR3 is 14 residues. CDR3 protein: CASSYDSGSYGQFF. CDR3 nucleotides: TGTGCCAGCAGTTACGACTCCGGCTCCTACGGGCAGTTCTTC.

Worth noting for this clonotype: At one end the junction does not follow the germline gene, possibly because of a read error. The V call is TRBV14, the J call TRBJ2-1; 8 nucleotides match TRBD2. Per germline, CDR1 SGHDN and CDR2 FVKESK. CDR3 length: 16 amino acids. This CDR3 is CDNSAVAGWVNNGQFF. CDR3 in DNA: TGTGACAACAGTGCCGTAGCGGGATGGGTAAACAATGGGCAGTTCTTC.

Remarks on this clonotype: One junction end disagrees with the germline gene, perhaps due to a read error. DNA of the CDR3: TGCAGCGTTATACGCGGGAACACAGATAAGCAGTATTTT. The encoded protein is CSVIRGNTDKQYF. V and J are TRBV29-1 and TRBJ2-3; D may be TRBD2 (6 bases). CDR1 is SQVTM, CDR2 ANQGSEA, per germline. The CDR3 loop spans 13 amino acids.

Turning to this clonotype: The junction shows a germline mismatch at one end, possibly a read error. This chain joins TRBV4-1 and TRBJ1-5; D is undetermined. CDR3 length equals 15 residues. Per germline, CDR1 MGHRA and CDR2 YSYEKL. The DNA of the CDR3 is TGCGTCAGCAGTCCCATAGAAGGGAGCAATCAGCACCAGCATTTT. It is translated as CVSSPIEGSNQHQHF.

About this clonotype: The junction differs from germline at one of its ends, possibly a read error. The chain couples TRBV28 to TRBJ2-1; D not resolved. This CDR3 is built from 13 residues. The germline gives CDR1 MDHEN, CDR2 SYDVKM. Here the CDR3 reads CASSPGPFYEHFF. The CDR3 DNA reads TGTGCCAGCAGCCCTGGACCCTTCTATGAGCACTTCTTC.

Note on this clonotype: Given the absence of the conserved phenylalanine or tryptophan at the CDR3 end, a read error is likely. The CDR3 coding sequence is TGCAGCGATGTTCTCCATGGGACAGGGAGAGAGACCCAGTACTTA. Translation gives CSDVLHGTGRETQYL. This rearrangement joins TRBV29-1 to TRBJ2-5, with 9 positions matching TRBD1. This CDR3 is built from 15 residues. Unmatched junction bases numbered 13, after V lost 7 bases and J lost 4 bases. In germline, CDR1 is SQVTM, CDR2 ANQGSEA.

Concerning this clonotype itself: The conserved phenylalanine or tryptophan is not found at the CDR3 terminus, so this likely reflects a read error. V gene TRBV10-2 combines with J gene TRBJ2-7, with D perhaps TRBD1 (5 bases). The CDR3 sequence is 11 residues long. CDR1 and CDR2 (germline): WSHSY, SAAADI. V lost 8 bases, J lost 10 bases, and 15 bases lay in between. This chain's CDR3 is CASRHLGEQYL. The CDR3 bases are TGCGCCAGCCGCCACCTAGGGGAACAGTACCTC.

This chain links TRBV28 with TRBJ1-1; 7 bases align to TRBD1. The V and J ends lost 7 bases and 3 bases, in that order; junction bases with no gene match: 11. CDR1 is MDHEN, CDR2 SYDVKM, per germline. The CDR3 has 15 amino acids. CDR3 nucleotides: TGTGCCAGCATCCCTGCCGAGGGGGCCGACACTGAAGCTTTCTTT. Residues: CASIPAEGADTEAFF. The whole variable domain, filled in from reference TRBV28 and TRBJ1-1, reads DVKVTQSSRYLVKRTGEKVFLECVQDMDHENMFWYRQDPGLGLRLIYFSYDVKMKEKGDIPEGYSVSREKKERFSLILESASTNQTSMYLCASIPAEGADTEAFFGQGTRLTVV.

As to this clonotype: The CDR3 does not close with the conserved phenylalanine or tryptophan, likely indicating a read error. This rearrangement joins TRBV6-5 to TRBJ1-1; D gene uncertain. The CDR3 runs to 14 residues. The germline V gene has CDR1 MNHEY and CDR2 SVGAGI. CDR3 region: CAVGGWFQNTEAFL. CDR3 coding DNA: TGTGCAGTGGGAGGCTGGTTTCAGAACACTGAAGCTTTCTTA.

A remark on this clonotype: One junction end does not reproduce the germline sequence, and a read error may be involved. The chain is built from TRBV11-1 and TRBJ2-3, with D perhaps given as TRBD1 or TRBD2 (5 bases each). In germline, CDR1 is SGHAT, CDR2 FQDESV (reference sequence). The CDR3 extends over 19 amino acids. The chain's CDR3 is CASSTGGNSVGARTDTQYF. CDR3 DNA: TGTGCCAGCAGCACTGGGGGAAACTCTGTTGGAGCCCGCACAGATACACAGTATTTT.

A remark on this clonotype: The junction departs from the called germline gene at one end, perhaps through a read error. The chain links TRBV29-1 to TRBJ2-6; D may be TRBD1 (5 bases). Germline-derived CDR1 and CDR2 are SQVTM and ANQGSEA. This CDR3 contains 13 residues. Here the CDR3 reads CSVAGLEANLLTF. The CDR3 DNA is TGCAGCGTAGCAGGGCTTGAGGCCAACCTCCTGACTTTC.

This clonotype was detected many times. The V and J genes are TRBV7-9 and TRBJ2-5, with 9 positions matching TRBD2. The CDR3 contains 14 residues. V lost 1 base, J lost 8 bases, and 5 bases stayed unmatched. Germline CDR1 and CDR2: SEHNR and FQNEAQ (reference sequence). The DNA of the CDR3 is TGTGCCAGCAGCTTAGTAGCGGGAGTGGAAACCCAGTACTTC. Its protein product is CASSLVAGVETQYF.

As regards this clonotype: The junction does not match germline at one end; this may be a read error. This chain joins TRBV5-1 and TRBJ2-1, with 8 nucleotides matching TRBD1. The CDR3 runs to 14 residues. Per germline, CDR1 SGHRS and CDR2 YFSETQ. The CDR3 spells CASSLGTGYGGQLF. The CDR3 coding sequence is TGTGCCAGCAGCTTGGGGACAGGCTATGGTGGGCAGTTATTC.

This clonotype occurred many times. The chain combines TRBV6-1 with TRBJ2-5; TRBD1 aligns across 10 bases. The CDR3 loop spans 14 amino acids. Trimming at V came to 5 bases and at J to 5 bases, leaving 5 bases not matched to a gene. CDR1 and CDR2 from the germline V gene are MNHNS and SASEGT. The CDR3 loop reads CASSWDRGKETQYF. CDR3 DNA sequence: TGTGCCAGCAGTTGGGACAGGGGAAAGGAGACCCAGTACTTC.

This clonotype appeared many times. The CDR3 protein is CASSRLTPRADTQYF. The CDR3 region has the DNA TGTGCCAGCAGTAGACTGACTCCTCGGGCAGATACGCAGTATTTT. The V call is TRBV28, the J call TRBJ2-3; D remains unclear. Germline CDR1 is MDHEN and CDR2 is SYDVKM. The CDR3 contains 15 residues. The ends were cut back, 5 bases at V and 4 bases at J, with 16 bases in the middle.

Of note for this clonotype: The missing conserved phenylalanine or tryptophan at the end of this CDR3 makes a read error likely. It is unclear where the CDR3 begins or ends on the DNA, so no DNA is shown, and the CDR3 is as TCRdb lists it. V and J are TRBV4-2 and TRBJ2-1; the DNA was not used to check the table's D call, TRBD1. The CDR3 region is 16 residues in length, termini included. Germline-derived CDR1 and CDR2 are LGHNA and YNFKEQ. CDR3: CASSNAGGQGNNEKFY.